This T cell receptor (beta chain) is drawn from a study of blood T cell repertoires in COVID-19 (dated by TCRdb to the early 2020s). Broadly, across the study: Samples from collaborators originated in the United States, Italy and Spain and spanned both the acute and convalescent phases of COVID-19. The material from the prospective study consisted of cDNA or gDNA derived from T cells, B-cell-depleted T cells, or PBMCs. The dataset comprised deeply sampled blood TCRbeta repertoires from subjects exposed to, actively infected with, or recovered from COVID-19. The repertoires were released in a freely available public database intended as a resource for research on the immune response to SARS-CoV-2. Where HLA class I and class II types were available, the types were taken from metadata supplied by the sample provider, not from assay-based typing. Nearly every sample came with metadata listing a de-identified subject ID, COVID-19 status, age in years and sex. The samples were drawn from the first 160 participants of the ongoing ImmuneRACE study and from over a thousand subjects provided by 6 global collaborators.

The CDR3 covers 14 residues, taking in both the cysteine and the phenylalanine. Only the CDR3 portion is preserved as DNA: 42 bases, with reading frame beginning at the first base. CDR1 is given as SGHDT and CDR2 as YYEEEE, both from the germline V gene. Cut back by 4 bases and 3 bases, the V and J ends lie 14 bases apart. TCRbeta CDR3 regions were amplified from genomic DNA by means of the immunoSEQ Assay, a bias-controlled multiplex PCR. In the source study's methods: Nucleated cell counts per sample were estimated from amplification of reference gene primers within the assay. Sequence reads were collapsed and filtered to measure the absolute abundance of every unique TCRbeta CDR3 rearrangement. For each sample, productive Simpson clonality was calculated as the square root of Simpson's diversity index over productive rearrangements. TCRdb obtained this table from immuneACCESS and retained in-frame rearrangements with V and J assigned. These tables miss some clones; where compared with another copy, unresolved V genes account for less than half of the shortfall, and the remainder is unexplained. Clone size and the V and J calls come from that table; the DNA yielded D and trimming. The sample contains around 210,000 clones, 89% of them found a single time. In total, the top ten clones hold approximately 7.6% of the sample.

General findings and caveats noted by the study authors: The quantity of clinical and demographic metadata differed by source and by participant and was supplied without curation.

In the prospective study, participants were roughly 18 to 100 years old, resided in around 25 geographic areas of the United States, and were enrolled through a virtual design. To assign participants to cohorts, the prospective study relied on clinical history that participants themselves reported in a screening survey and a study questionnaire. Recovered participants in ImmuneRACE Cohort 3 were defined by two consecutive negative NP/OP PCR tests, clearance by a healthcare professional, or resolution of symptoms. Each participant in the prospective study had whole blood, serum and a nasopharyngeal or oropharyngeal swab collected by mobile phlebotomists. Prospective study participants could optionally give additional blood draws and questionnaires over a 2-month period. Prospective study blood samples were shipped either frozen or at room temperature before DNA extraction. Remarks on this clone: Its binding antigen is unknown. Base qualities are not recorded, but no much larger clone differs from it by a single base.

This TCR was sampled from a woman aged 18-29 years who had recovered from COVID-19. The rearranged chain carries TRBV5-6 and TRBJ2-7; the D gene is perhaps TRBD1, on 6 matching bases. The sample comprised PBMCs or T cells enriched from blood (not recorded which). The CDR3 has the sequence CASSTEQGYYEQYF. The DNA sequence is given as TGTGCCAGCAGCACCGAACAGGGATACTACGAGCAGTACTTC.